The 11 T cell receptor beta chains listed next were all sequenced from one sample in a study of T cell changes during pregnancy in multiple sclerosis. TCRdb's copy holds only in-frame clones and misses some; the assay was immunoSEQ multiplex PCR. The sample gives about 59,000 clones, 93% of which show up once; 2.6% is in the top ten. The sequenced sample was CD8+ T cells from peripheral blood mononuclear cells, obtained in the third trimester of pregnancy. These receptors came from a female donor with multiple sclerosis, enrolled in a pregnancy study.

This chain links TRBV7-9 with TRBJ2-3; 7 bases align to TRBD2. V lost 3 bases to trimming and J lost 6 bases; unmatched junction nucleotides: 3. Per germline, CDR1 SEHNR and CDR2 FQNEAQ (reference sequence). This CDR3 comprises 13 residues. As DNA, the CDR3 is TGTGCCAGCAGCTTTGGACTAGACGATACGCAGTATTTT. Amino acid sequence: CASSFGLDDTQYF.

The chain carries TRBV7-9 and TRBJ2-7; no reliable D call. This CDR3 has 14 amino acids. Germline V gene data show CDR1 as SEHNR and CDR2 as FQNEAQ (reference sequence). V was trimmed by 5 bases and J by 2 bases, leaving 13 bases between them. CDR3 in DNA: TGTGCCAGCAGCCCGGTCGGGTTCACCTACGAGCAGTACTTC. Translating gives CASSPVGFTYEQYF.

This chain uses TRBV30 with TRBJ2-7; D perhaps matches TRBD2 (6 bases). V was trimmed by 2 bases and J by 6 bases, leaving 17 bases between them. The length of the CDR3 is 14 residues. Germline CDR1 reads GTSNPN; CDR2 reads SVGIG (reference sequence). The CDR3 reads CAWSLIAVSGEQYF. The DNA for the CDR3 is TGTGCCTGGAGTTTGATAGCGGTTTCCGGCGAGCAGTACTTC. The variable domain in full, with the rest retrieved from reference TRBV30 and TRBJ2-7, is SQTIHQWPATLVQPVGSPLSLECTVEGTSNPNLYWYRQAAGRGLQLLFYSVGIGQISSEVPQNLSASRPQDRQFILSSKKLLLSDSGFYLCAWSLIAVSGEQYFGPGTRLTVT.

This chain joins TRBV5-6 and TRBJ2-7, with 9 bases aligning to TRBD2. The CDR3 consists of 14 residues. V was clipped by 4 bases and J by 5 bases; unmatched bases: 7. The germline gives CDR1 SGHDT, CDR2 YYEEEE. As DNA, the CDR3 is TGTGCCAGCAGCGCGGGAGGGAGGGCTCACGAGCAGTACTTC. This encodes CASSAGGRAHEQYF.

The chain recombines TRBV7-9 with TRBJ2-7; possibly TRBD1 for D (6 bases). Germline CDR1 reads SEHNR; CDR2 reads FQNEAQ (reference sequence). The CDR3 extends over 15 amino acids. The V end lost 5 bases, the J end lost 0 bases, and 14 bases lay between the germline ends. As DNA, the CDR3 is TGTGCCAGCAGCACGAAACAGGGAAGCTCCTACGAGCAGTACTTC. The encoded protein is CASSTKQGSSYEQYF.

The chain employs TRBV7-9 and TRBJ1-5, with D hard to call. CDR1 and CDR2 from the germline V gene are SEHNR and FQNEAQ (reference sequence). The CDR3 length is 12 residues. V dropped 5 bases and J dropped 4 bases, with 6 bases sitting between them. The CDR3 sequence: CASSIQNQPQHF. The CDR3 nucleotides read TGTGCCAGCAGCATACAGAATCAGCCCCAGCATTTT.

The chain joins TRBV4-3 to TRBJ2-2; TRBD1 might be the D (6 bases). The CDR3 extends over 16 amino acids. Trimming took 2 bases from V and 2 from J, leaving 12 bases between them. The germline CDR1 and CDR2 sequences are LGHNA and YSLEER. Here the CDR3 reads CASSQYSRGNTGELFF. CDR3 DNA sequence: TGCGCCAGCAGCCAATACTCCAGGGGTAACACCGGGGAGCTGTTTTTT.

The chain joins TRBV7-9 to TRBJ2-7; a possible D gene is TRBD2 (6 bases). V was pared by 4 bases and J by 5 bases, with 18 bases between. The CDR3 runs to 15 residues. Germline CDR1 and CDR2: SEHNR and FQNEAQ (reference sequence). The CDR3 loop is CASSSRPGGPDEQYF. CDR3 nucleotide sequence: TGTGCCAGCAGCTCACGCCCCGGGGGTCCGGACGAGCAGTACTTC.

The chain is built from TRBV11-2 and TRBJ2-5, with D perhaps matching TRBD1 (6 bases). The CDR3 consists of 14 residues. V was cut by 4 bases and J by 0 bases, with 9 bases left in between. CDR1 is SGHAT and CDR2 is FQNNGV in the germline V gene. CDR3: CASSSEGDQETQYF. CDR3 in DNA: TGTGCCAGCAGCTCTGAGGGGGACCAAGAGACCCAGTACTTC.

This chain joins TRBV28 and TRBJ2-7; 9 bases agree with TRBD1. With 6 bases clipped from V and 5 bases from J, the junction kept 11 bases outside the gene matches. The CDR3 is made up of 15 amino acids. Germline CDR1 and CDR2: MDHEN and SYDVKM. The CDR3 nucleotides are TGTGCCAGCAGGACGCGGGGACAGGGTATCGACGAGCAGTACTTC. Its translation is CASRTRGQGIDEQYF.

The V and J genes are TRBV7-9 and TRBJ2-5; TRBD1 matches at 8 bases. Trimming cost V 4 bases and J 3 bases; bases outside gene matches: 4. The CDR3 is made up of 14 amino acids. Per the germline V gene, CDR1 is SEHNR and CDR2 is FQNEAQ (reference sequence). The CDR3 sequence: CASSSGQGEETQYF. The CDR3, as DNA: TGTGCCAGCAGCTCCGGACAGGGTGAAGAGACCCAGTACTTC.